Each of the 20 T cell receptor beta chains below was sequenced from the same sample in a study of CD8 T cells in Susac syndrome. Random hexamers were used to reverse transcribe 0.5 to 1 ug of RNA. TCRdb fed the immunoSEQ multiplex PCR reads into MiXCR, producing one record per CDR3 protein. The sample yields approximately 120,000 distinct CDR3 sequences, around 90% seen once. Source material: CD4+ T cells from PBMCs. These TCRs come from a human donor in good health.

This chain connects TRBV28 to TRBJ2-3; D unclear. Germline V gene sequence: CDR1 MDHEN, CDR2 SYDVKM. V was shortened by 6 bases and J by 5 bases, with 9 bases between the two germline ends. The CDR3 covers 12 residues. CDR3 protein: CASRGYEDTQYF. DNA of the CDR3: TGTGCCAGCAGGGGTTACGAAGATACGCAGTATTTT.

The chain combines TRBV6-1 with TRBJ2-5, with 10 bases aligning to TRBD1. CDR1 is MNHNS and CDR2 is SASEGT in the germline V gene. The length of the CDR3 is 17 residues. The ends lost 5 bases at V and 5 bases at J; junction bases unmatched: 14. DNA for the CDR3: TGTGCCAGCAGTCCGCTCCGGGCGGGACAGGGGAGGGAGACCCAGTACTTC. Encoded protein: CASSPLRAGQGRETQYF.

The chain combines TRBV6-2 or TRBV6-3 with TRBJ1-6; D gene ambiguous. Trimming took off 6 bases at V and 2 bases at J, with 11 bases between the two ends. Germline V gene sequence: CDR1 MNHEY, CDR2 SVGEGT. The CDR3 contains 15 residues. The CDR3 region has the DNA TGTGCCAGCAGGCCCCAGGTGACCTATAATTCACCCCTCCACTTT. This translates into CASRPQVTYNSPLHF.

This rearrangement joins TRBV20-1 to TRBJ1-5, with 8 bases identical to TRBD1. The CDR3 covers 14 residues. Germline V gives CDR1 DFQATT, CDR2 SNEGSKA (reference sequence). J gave up 6 bases and V 5 bases, and 9 bases lay outside the gene matches. The DNA for the CDR3 is TGCAGTGCTCCCGGACAGGGCTCGAGTCAGCCCCAGCATTTT. Encoded protein: CSAPGQGSSQPQHF.

CDR3 sequence reads: CASSQDGQQQFF. CDR3 coding DNA: TGTGCCAGCAGCCAAGACGGCCAACAGCAGTTCTTC. The chain recombines TRBV4-2 with TRBJ2-1; D remains ambiguous. Per the germline V gene, CDR1 is LGHNA and CDR2 is YNFKEQ. The CDR3 consists of 12 residues. With 0 bases removed from V and 11 bases from J, the gap between germline ends came to 8 bases.

The V gene is TRBV5-4, the J gene TRBJ1-1, with 8 positions matching TRBD1. Trimming took 2 bases from V and 8 from J; bases not matched to a gene: 2. The CDR3 totals 12 residues. From germline, CDR1 is SGHNT and CDR2 YYREEE (reference sequence). CDR3 bases: TGTGCCAGCAGCTTAGGACAGGGCGAAGCTTTCTTT. This sequence encodes CASSLGQGEAFF.

The CDR3 DNA follows: TGTGCCAGCAGCCAAGGAGTACGTGCAGATAACACAGATACGCAGTATTTT. This translates into CASSQGVRADNTDTQYF. This rearrangement joins TRBV3-1 to TRBJ2-3; the D is unclear. The CDR3 contains 17 residues. The V gene lost 1 base and the J gene lost 2 bases, with 16 bases spanning the gap. The germline gives CDR1 LGHDT, CDR2 YNNKEL (reference sequence).

The chain recombines TRBV7-2 with TRBJ1-2, with 7 bases matching TRBD1. Germline CDR1 and CDR2: SGHTA and FQGNSA. V was clipped by 5 bases and J by 3 bases; unmatched bases: 3. The CDR3 has 13 amino acids. In nucleotides, the CDR3 is TGTGCCAGCAGCACACAGGGGCACTATGGCTACACCTTC. This encodes CASSTQGHYGYTF.

Comments on this clonotype: At one end the junction does not follow the germline gene, possibly because of a read error. The V and J genes are TRBV25-1 and TRBJ1-5, with 8 nucleotides matching TRBD1. The CDR3 contains 18 residues. Germline V gene data show CDR1 as MGHDK and CDR2 as SYGVNS. CDR3 bases: TGTGCCAGCAGTGAATCAACAGGACAGGGACCCTCCAATCTGCCCCAGCATTTT. Encoded protein: CASSESTGQGPSNLPQHF.

V gene TRBV29-1 combines with J gene TRBJ2-7; the match to TRBD1 covers 10 bases. This CDR3 comprises 15 residues. The V gene end was trimmed by 3 bases and the J gene end by 3 bases; junction bases not matched to a gene: 8. CDR1 is SQVTM, CDR2 ANQGSEA, per germline. The CDR3 spells CSVEVTGGSLYEQYF. The CDR3 DNA reads as TGCAGCGTTGAGGTGACAGGGGGCTCCCTCTACGAGCAGTACTTC.

The chain couples TRBV20-1 to TRBJ1-5; the D gene is possibly TRBD1 (5 bases). The germline V gene encodes CDR1 DFQATT and CDR2 SNEGSKA (reference sequence). This CDR3 contains 13 residues. V lost 3 bases to trimming and J lost 4 bases, with 10 bases between them. The CDR3 protein is CSASTGLNQPQHF. The DNA for the CDR3 is TGCAGTGCTAGTACAGGCCTTAATCAGCCCCAGCATTTT.

V usage is TRBV28 and J usage is TRBJ1-2, with a tentative D call TRBD1 (5 bases). Trimming shortened V by 0 bases and J by 6 bases, and 17 bases separated the two germline ends. The CDR3 extends over 16 amino acids. CDR1 MDHEN and CDR2 SYDVKM come from the germline V gene. CDR3 sequence: CASSLWGQRSRHGYTF. Written as DNA, the CDR3 is TGTGCCAGCAGTTTATGGGGGCAGAGAAGTAGGCATGGCTACACCTTC.

The rearrangement joins TRBV15 to TRBJ1-1, with a weak D call TRBD1 (6 bases). Trimming removed 9 bases from V and 8 bases from J, with 25 bases in between. The CDR3 is made up of 15 amino acids. CDR1 is LNHNV, CDR2 YYDKDF, per germline (reference sequence). The CDR3 bases are TGTGCCACGCGGGGGGCAGGGGTTTTTAAGGTCGAAGCTTTCTTT. It specifies CATRGAGVFKVEAFF.

This rearrangement joins TRBV12-3 or TRBV12-4 to TRBJ2-5, with TRBD2 matching 12 bases. The CDR3 spans 18 residues. With V trimmed by 7 bases and J by 5 bases, 17 bases remained unmatched. CDR3 in DNA: TGTGCCAGCATCTCCGGACTAGCGGGACCCAAAACCGGGGAGACCCAGTACTTC. It specifies CASISGLAGPKTGETQYF.

The V and J genes are TRBV9 and TRBJ1-6, with D perhaps matching TRBD1 (5 bases). The ends were cut back, 0 bases at V and 8 bases at J, with 12 bases in the middle. Germline CDR1 SGDLS, CDR2 YYNGEE. This CDR3 is 15 amino acids long. CDR3 sequence: CASSVGLQGDSPLHF. The CDR3 bases are TGTGCCAGCAGCGTAGGTCTGCAGGGAGATTCACCCCTCCACTTT. The variable domain in full, completed from reference TRBV9 and TRBJ1-6, reads DSGVTQTPKHLITATGQRVTLRCSPRSGDLSVYWYQQSLDQGLQFLIQYYNGEERAKGNILERFSAQQFPDLHSELNLSSLELGDSALYFCASSVGLQGDSPLHFGNGTRLTVT.

This chain connects TRBV28 to TRBJ1-5; 7 bases are a match to TRBD1. J lost 4 bases, V lost 6 bases, and 6 bases had no gene match. Germline CDR1 reads MDHEN; CDR2 reads SYDVKM. There are 14 residues in the CDR3. The CDR3 DNA sequence: TGTGCCAGCAGCCGTACAGGGGTGAATCAGCCCCAGCATTTT. This encodes CASSRTGVNQPQHF.

The CDR3 region has the DNA TGTGCTAGTGCCCGCCCCGGGAGGGACGATGGCTACACCTTC. Its translation is CASARPGRDDGYTF. The chain carries TRBV12-5 and TRBJ1-2, with a possible D match to TRBD1 (5 bases). Trimming left V 7 bases short and J 6 bases short, with 18 bases between. This CDR3 comprises 14 residues. Per the germline V gene, CDR1 is LGHNT and CDR2 is FRNRAP. The whole variable domain, filled in from reference TRBV12-5 and TRBJ1-2, reads DARVTQTPRHKVTEMGQEVTMRCQPILGHNTVFWYRQTMMQGLELLAYFRNRAPLDDSGMPKDRFSAEMPDATLATLKIQPSEPRDSAVYFCASARPGRDDGYTFGSGTRLTVV.

The V and J genes are TRBV5-8 and TRBJ2-2, with 7 bases lining up with TRBD2. Germline CDR1 SGHTS, CDR2 YDEGEE. The CDR3 consists of 16 residues. Trimming removed 3 bases from V and 1 base from J; junction bases left unmatched: 6. CDR3 in amino acids: CASSSRVAGNTGELFF. As DNA, the CDR3 is TGTGCCAGCAGCTCCCGGGTAGCGGGGAACACCGGGGAGCTGTTTTTT.

V usage is TRBV7-9 and J usage is TRBJ2-3; 11 bases match TRBD2. J lost 4 bases, V lost 8 bases, and 20 bases had no gene match. The length of the CDR3 is 19 residues. Per germline, CDR1 SEHNR and CDR2 FQNEAQ (reference sequence). The CDR3 DNA is TGTGCCAGCCAGGGAACCCTAGCGGGGGGACTCAAAATCCCAGATACGCAGTATTTT. This sequence encodes CASQGTLAGGLKIPDTQYF.

The rearrangement joins TRBV5-6 to TRBJ2-1; D remains ambiguous. This CDR3 has 11 amino acids. Deletions cut 5 bases from V and 5 bases from J, with 5 bases between. Germline V lookup: CDR1 SGHDT, CDR2 YYEEEE. The CDR3 bases are TGTGCCAGCAGTCAGGACAATGAGCAGTTCTTC. It codes for CASSQDNEQFF.